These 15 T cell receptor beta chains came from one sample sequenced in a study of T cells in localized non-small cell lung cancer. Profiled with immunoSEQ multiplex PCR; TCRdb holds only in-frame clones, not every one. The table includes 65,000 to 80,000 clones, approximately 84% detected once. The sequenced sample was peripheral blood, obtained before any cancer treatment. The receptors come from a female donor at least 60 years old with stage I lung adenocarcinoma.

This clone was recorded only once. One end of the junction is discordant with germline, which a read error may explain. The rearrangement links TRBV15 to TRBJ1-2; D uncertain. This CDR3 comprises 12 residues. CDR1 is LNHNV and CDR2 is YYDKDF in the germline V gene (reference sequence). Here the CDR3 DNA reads TGTGCCACCGGCAGAGATCGCGGGGTGAAGACCTTC. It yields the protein CATGRDRGVKTF.

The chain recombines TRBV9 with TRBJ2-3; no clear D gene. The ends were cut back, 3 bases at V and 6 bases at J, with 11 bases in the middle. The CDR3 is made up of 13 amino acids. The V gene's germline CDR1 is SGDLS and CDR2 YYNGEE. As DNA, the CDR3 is TGTGCCAGCAGCGATGGGTCCGGCGATACGCAGTATTTT. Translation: CASSDGSGDTQYF.

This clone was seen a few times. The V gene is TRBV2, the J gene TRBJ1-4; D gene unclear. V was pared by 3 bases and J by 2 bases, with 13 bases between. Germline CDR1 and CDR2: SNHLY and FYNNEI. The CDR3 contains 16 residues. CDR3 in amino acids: CASSEDGVRTNEKLFF. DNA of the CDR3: TGTGCCAGCAGTGAGGACGGGGTTAGGACTAATGAAAAACTGTTTTTT.

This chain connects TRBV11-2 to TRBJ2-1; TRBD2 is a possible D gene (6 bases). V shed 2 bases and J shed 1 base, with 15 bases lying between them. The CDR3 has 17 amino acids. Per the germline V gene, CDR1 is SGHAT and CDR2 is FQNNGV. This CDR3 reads CASSLLLLSGSYNEQFF. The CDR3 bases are TGTGCCAGCAGCTTACTTCTTCTTAGCGGATCCTACAATGAGCAGTTCTTC.

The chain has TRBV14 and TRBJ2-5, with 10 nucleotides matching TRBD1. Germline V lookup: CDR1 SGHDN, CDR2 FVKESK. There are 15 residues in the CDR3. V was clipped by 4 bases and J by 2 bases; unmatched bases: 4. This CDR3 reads CASSPTGGPQETQYF. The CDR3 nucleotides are TGTGCCAGCAGCCCGACAGGGGGCCCTCAAGAGACCCAGTACTTC.

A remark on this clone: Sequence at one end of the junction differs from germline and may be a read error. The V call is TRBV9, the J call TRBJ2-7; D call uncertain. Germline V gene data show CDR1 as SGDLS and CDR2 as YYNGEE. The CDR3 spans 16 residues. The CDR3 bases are TGTGCCAGCACCGTAGGGTTGGGTGGTGTTGGCTACGAGCAGTACTTC. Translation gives CASTVGLGGVGYEQYF.

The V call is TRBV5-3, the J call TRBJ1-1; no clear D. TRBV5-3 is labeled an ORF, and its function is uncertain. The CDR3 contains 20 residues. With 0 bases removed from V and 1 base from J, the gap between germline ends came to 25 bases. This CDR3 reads CARSLAFLNRVSLKNTEAFF. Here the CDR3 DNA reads TGTGCCAGAAGCTTGGCTTTTTTGAATAGGGTCTCTCTTAAGAACACTGAAGCTTTCTTT.

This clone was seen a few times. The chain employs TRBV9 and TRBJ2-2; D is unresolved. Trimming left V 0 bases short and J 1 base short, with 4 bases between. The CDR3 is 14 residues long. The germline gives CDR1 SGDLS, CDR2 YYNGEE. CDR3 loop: CASSVGLNTGELFF. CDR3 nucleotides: TGTGCCAGCAGCGTAGGACTGAACACCGGGGAGCTGTTTTTT.

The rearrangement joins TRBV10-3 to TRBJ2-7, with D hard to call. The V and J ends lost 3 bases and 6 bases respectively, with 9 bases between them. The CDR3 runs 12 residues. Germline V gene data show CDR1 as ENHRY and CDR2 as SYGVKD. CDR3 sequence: CAISDPAGEQYF. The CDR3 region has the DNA TGTGCCATCAGTGACCCGGCCGGCGAGCAGTACTTC.

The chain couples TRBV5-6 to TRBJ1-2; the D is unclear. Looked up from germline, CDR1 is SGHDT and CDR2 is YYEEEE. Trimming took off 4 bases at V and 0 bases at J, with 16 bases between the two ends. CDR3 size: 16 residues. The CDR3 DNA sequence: TGTGCCAGCAGCCCGCCCCTCGGCGGAGCTAACTATGGCTACACCTTC. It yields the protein CASSPPLGGANYGYTF.

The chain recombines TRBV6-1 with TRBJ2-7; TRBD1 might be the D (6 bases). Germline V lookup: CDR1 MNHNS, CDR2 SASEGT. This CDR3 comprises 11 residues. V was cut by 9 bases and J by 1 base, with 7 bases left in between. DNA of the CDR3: TGTGCCAGTCAGGGGTCCTACGAGCAGTACTTC. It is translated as CASQGSYEQYF.

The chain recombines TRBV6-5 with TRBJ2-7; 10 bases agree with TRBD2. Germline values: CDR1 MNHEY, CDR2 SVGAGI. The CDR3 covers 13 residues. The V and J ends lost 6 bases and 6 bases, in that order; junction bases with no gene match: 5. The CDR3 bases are TGTGCCAGCAGCCCCCAGCGGGAGGGCGAGCAGTACTTC. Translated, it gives CASSPQREGEQYF.

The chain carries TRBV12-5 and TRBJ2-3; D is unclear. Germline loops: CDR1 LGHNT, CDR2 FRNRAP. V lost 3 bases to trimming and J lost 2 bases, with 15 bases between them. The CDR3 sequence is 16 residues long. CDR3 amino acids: CASGFSAARATDTQYF. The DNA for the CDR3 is TGTGCTAGTGGTTTTTCGGCGGCACGCGCCACAGATACGCAGTATTTT. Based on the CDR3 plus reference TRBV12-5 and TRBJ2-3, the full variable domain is DARVTQTPRHKVTEMGQEVTMRCQPILGHNTVFWYRQTMMQGLELLAYFRNRAPLDDSGMPKDRFSAEMPDATLATLKIQPSEPRDSAVYFCASGFSAARATDTQYFGPGTRLTVL.

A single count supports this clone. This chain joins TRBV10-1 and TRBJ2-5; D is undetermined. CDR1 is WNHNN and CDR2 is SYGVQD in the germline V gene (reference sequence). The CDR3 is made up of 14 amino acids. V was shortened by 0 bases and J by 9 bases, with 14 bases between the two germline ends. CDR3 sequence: CASSESPGLTAQYF. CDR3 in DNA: TGCGCCAGCAGTGAGTCACCCGGCCTTACGGCCCAGTACTTC.

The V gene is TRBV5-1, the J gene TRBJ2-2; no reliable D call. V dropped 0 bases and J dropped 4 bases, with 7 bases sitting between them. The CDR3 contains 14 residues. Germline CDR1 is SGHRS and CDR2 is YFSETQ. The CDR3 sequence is CASSLGQSTGELFF. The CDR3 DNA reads TGCGCCAGCAGCTTGGGGCAGAGCACCGGGGAGCTGTTTTTT.